These 23 T cell receptor beta chains were sequenced from one sample in a study of cytomegalovirus exposure and HLA in healthy donors. PCR used 60 Vbeta primers and 13 Jbeta primers. Clones were read by immunoSEQ multiplex PCR, and TCRdb kept only the in-frame ones, dropping some. The sample carries 150,000 to 200,000 clones, just under 80% recorded once. Sequencing was carried out using PBMCs. These receptors were collected from a woman in her twenties or thirties in good health and CMV-seropositive.

V usage is TRBV6-6 and J usage is TRBJ1-4, with D hard to call. The V and J ends lost 4 bases and 10 bases respectively, with 7 bases between them. CDR1 MNHNY and CDR2 SVGAGI come from the germline V gene (reference sequence). The CDR3 has 11 residues. The CDR3 DNA sequence: TGTGCCAGCAGTTTGGCTGTAAAACTGTTTTTT. This codes for CASSLAVKLFF.

This clone turned up a few times. V usage is TRBV12-5 and J usage is TRBJ2-7; the D gene is possibly TRBD2 (6 bases). The CDR3 runs 13 residues. Trimming pared 7 bases from V and 3 bases from J, leaving 13 bases between. Germline V gene data show CDR1 as LGHNT and CDR2 as FRNRAP. This CDR3 is CASAAGTLYEQYF. The CDR3 region has the DNA TGTGCTAGTGCGGCGGGAACCCTCTACGAGCAGTACTTC.

The chain combines TRBV5-1 with TRBJ1-2, with D tentatively TRBD1 (6 bases). CDR3 length: 14 amino acids. Germline CDR1 is SGHRS and CDR2 is YFSETQ. With 0 bases removed from V and 4 bases from J, the gap between germline ends came to 10 bases. CDR3 loop: CASSLEGGSYGYTF. In nucleotides, the CDR3 is TGCGCCAGCAGCTTGGAAGGGGGTAGCTATGGCTACACCTTC.

The CDR3 is CASSWGDRGYGYTF. In DNA form, the CDR3 reads TGCGCCAGCAGCTGGGGGGACAGGGGCTATGGCTACACCTTC. The rearrangement joins TRBV5-1 to TRBJ1-2; 10 nucleotides line up with TRBD1. Per germline, CDR1 SGHRS and CDR2 YFSETQ. The junction had 3 bases not matched to a gene; V was cut back by 3 bases and J by 4 bases. The CDR3 totals 14 residues.

The chain couples TRBV5-1 to TRBJ1-1; TRBD1 agrees at 7 bases. Germline V gene data show CDR1 as SGHRS and CDR2 as YFSETQ. J was trimmed by 3 bases and V by 4 bases; bases with no gene match: 12. The CDR3 sequence is 16 residues long. This chain's CDR3 is CASSPKLTGVDTEAFF. The DNA of the CDR3 is TGCGCCAGCAGCCCGAAACTAACAGGGGTGGACACTGAAGCTTTCTTT.

The chain is built from TRBV27 and TRBJ1-4, with a possible D match to TRBD1 (6 bases). CDR1 MNHEY and CDR2 SMNVEV come from the germline V gene (reference sequence). The CDR3 totals 15 residues. V was shortened by 8 bases and J by 6 bases, with 19 bases between the two germline ends. CDR3 in amino acids: CASEEARDTHEKLFF. CDR3 DNA sequence: TGTGCCAGCGAAGAGGCCCGGGACACCCATGAAAAACTGTTTTTT.

This clone has just one count. The chain links TRBV28 to TRBJ1-3; TRBD1 is a possible D gene (5 bases). Trimming removed 1 base from V and 7 bases from J, with 11 bases in between. Germline CDR1 is MDHEN and CDR2 is SYDVKM. This CDR3 spans 14 amino acids. CDR3 protein: CASSLSGGRNTIYF. The CDR3 nucleotides are TGTGCCAGCAGTTTATCGGGGGGTAGGAACACCATATATTTT.

The chain has TRBV7-2 and TRBJ1-2, with D possibly matching TRBD1 (6 bases). In germline, CDR1 is SGHTA, CDR2 FQGNSA. Trimming cost V 3 bases and J 1 base, with 15 bases left between them. CDR3 length: 16 residues. CDR3 sequence (DNA): TGTGCCAGCAGCTTTAGGGCTAAGGACAGTAACTATGGCTACACCTTC. It codes for CASSFRAKDSNYGYTF.

This chain uses TRBV5-6 with TRBJ2-7; D perhaps matches TRBD1 (5 bases). Germline lookup yields CDR1 SGHDT and CDR2 YYEEEE. V was cut by 4 bases and J by 2 bases, with 10 bases left in between. CDR3 length: 13 amino acids. The DNA of the CDR3 is TGTGCCAGCAGCCTACAGGCTACCTACGAGCAGTACTTC. This codes for CASSLQATYEQYF.

The V and J genes are TRBV4-3 and TRBJ2-1, with 8 bases identical to TRBD2. This CDR3 contains 19 residues. V lost 0 bases and J lost 0; bases outside the gene matches: 10. The germline V gene encodes CDR1 LGHNA and CDR2 YSLEER. Here the CDR3 reads CASSQDPGGGGSSYNEQFF. DNA for the CDR3: TGCGCCAGCAGCCAAGATCCCGGAGGCGGGGGGAGCTCCTACAATGAGCAGTTCTTC.

The chain carries TRBV18 and TRBJ2-3, with D perhaps matching TRBD1 (6 bases). Trimming removed 0 bases from V and 6 bases from J, with 10 bases in between. Germline-derived CDR1 and CDR2 are KGHSH and LQKENI. This CDR3 comprises 14 residues. This chain's CDR3 is CASSPPYRGDTQYF. As DNA, the CDR3 is TGTGCCAGCTCACCACCGTATAGGGGGGATACGCAGTATTTT.

The chain uses TRBV18 and TRBJ2-7; TRBD2 agrees at 8 bases. Germline values: CDR1 KGHSH, CDR2 LQKENI. The CDR3 is made up of 14 amino acids. V shed 5 bases and J 6 bases; nucleotides not matched to a gene: 9. Written as DNA, the CDR3 is TGTGCCAGCTCAGAGTCAGCGGGAGCAGCCGAGCAGTACTTC. As protein: CASSESAGAAEQYF.

V and J are TRBV19 and TRBJ2-7; tentative D call: TRBD1 (5 bases). Trimming removed 3 bases at V and 1 base at J, with 7 bases between. The length of the CDR3 is 13 residues. CDR1 is LNHDA, CDR2 SQIVND, per germline (reference sequence). The CDR3, as DNA: TGTGCCAGTAGTATTACAGGTTCCTACGAGCAGTACTTC. Encoded protein: CASSITGSYEQYF.

V gene TRBV7-9 combines with J gene TRBJ2-1; tentatively, D is TRBD2 (6 bases). V gave up 0 bases and J gave up 4 bases, with 10 bases separating them. Germline V gene data show CDR1 as SEHNR and CDR2 as FQNEAQ (reference sequence). CDR3 length equals 15 residues. CDR3 DNA sequence: TGTGCCAGCAGCTTAGCGGGAGCGGGTTACAATGAGCAGTTCTTC. Translation gives CASSLAGAGYNEQFF.

The chain uses TRBV19 and TRBJ2-2; 10 bases map to TRBD2. Per germline, CDR1 LNHDA and CDR2 SQIVND (reference sequence). The CDR3 runs to 15 residues. V dropped 4 bases and J dropped 9; count of bases not matched to a gene: 8. CDR3 nucleotide sequence: TGTGCCAGTAGTACCCCCCAGGGACTAGCGTGGGAGCTGTTTTTT. As protein: CASSTPQGLAWELFF.

This clone has only a few counts. This sample includes further DNA sequences coding for the same CDR3. The CDR3 is CASSAGNTEAFF. The CDR3 DNA reads as TGTGCCAGCAGTGCGGGGAACACTGAAGCTTTCTTT. The V call is TRBV2, the J call TRBJ1-1; no clear D. Trimming took 4 bases from V and 1 from J, leaving 4 bases between them. The CDR3 totals 12 residues. In germline, CDR1 is SNHLY, CDR2 FYNNEI.

This clone was counted once. The gene calls are TRBV7-2 and TRBJ1-2; maybe TRBD1 (6 bases). Trimming removed 5 bases from V and 7 bases from J, with 23 bases in between. The germline V gene has CDR1 SGHTA and CDR2 FQGNSA. This CDR3 is built from 16 residues. The DNA for the CDR3 is TGTGCCAGCAGCACCCAGGCGGGGGGCCCGTTAAGTGGCTACACCTTC. Its translation is CASSTQAGGPLSGYTF.

V is TRBV6-1 and J is TRBJ2-1; D is unclear. The CDR3 runs 12 residues. Germline CDR1 is MNHNS and CDR2 is SASEGT. V gave up 11 bases and J gave up 5 bases, with 13 bases separating them. CDR3 amino acids: CAGLKPNNEQFF. In DNA form, the CDR3 reads TGTGCCGGCCTTAAACCAAACAATGAGCAGTTCTTC.

The chain uses TRBV4-2 and TRBJ2-5; 9 bases align to TRBD1. Germline V gene sequence: CDR1 LGHNA, CDR2 YNFKEQ. The CDR3 loop spans 15 amino acids. With 0 bases clipped from V and 6 bases from J, the junction kept 5 bases outside the gene matches. CDR3 in amino acids: CASSQDSDRGKTQYF. The DNA of the CDR3 is TGTGCCAGCAGCCAAGATTCCGACAGGGGGAAGACCCAGTACTTC.

This clone was picked up a small number of times. The rearrangement links TRBV7-9 to TRBJ1-1; possible D gene TRBD1, 5 bases. With 4 bases removed from V and 0 bases from J, the gap between germline ends came to 12 bases. The CDR3 has 15 amino acids. Germline V gene data show CDR1 as SEHNR and CDR2 as FQNEAQ (reference sequence). CDR3: CASSSVDSLNTEAFF. The CDR3 DNA reads TGTGCCAGCAGCTCGGTTGACAGTTTGAACACTGAAGCTTTCTTT.

The rearrangement uses TRBV7-8 and TRBJ2-7; 15 bases match TRBD2. The CDR3 has 19 amino acids. V lost 6 bases and J lost 3; bases outside the gene matches: 15. Germline V gene sequence: CDR1 SGHVS, CDR2 FQNEAQ. The CDR3 spells CASRRRPGLAGGFGYEQYF. The CDR3 DNA sequence: TGTGCCAGCAGGCGAAGACCGGGACTAGCGGGAGGATTTGGCTACGAGCAGTACTTC.

A few counts support this clone. The V and J genes are TRBV9 and TRBJ2-5; 11 bases line up with TRBD1. The V segment lost 0 bases and the J segment 5 bases; nucleotides outside the gene matches: 3. The CDR3 consists of 15 residues. Germline V gene data show CDR1 as SGDLS and CDR2 as YYNGEE. The CDR3 DNA reads as TGTGCCAGCAGCGTAGTGGGGACAGGGGGGGAGACCCAGTACTTC. Its translation: CASSVVGTGGETQYF. Complete variable domain (other parts from reference TRBV9 and TRBJ2-5): DSGVTQTPKHLITATGQRVTLRCSPRSGDLSVYWYQQSLDQGLQFLIQYYNGEERAKGNILERFSAQQFPDLHSELNLSSLELGDSALYFCASSVVGTGGETQYFGPGTRLLVL.

The chain couples TRBV6-1 to TRBJ1-1; no definite D call. V lost 7 bases to trimming and J lost 1 base, with 16 bases between them. The CDR3 sequence is 15 residues long. Germline loops: CDR1 MNHNS, CDR2 SASEGT. DNA of the CDR3: TGTGCCAGCACCCCCATTGGAGGCCGGAACACTGAAGCTTTCTTT. This codes for CASTPIGGRNTEAFF.